This TCR beta chain was retrieved from a study of early T cells in non-severe SARS-CoV-2 infection (dated by TCRdb to about 2021). Regarding the study in general: Because TCR sequencing relied on bulk RNA taken from unsorted whole blood, pairing of alpha and beta chains was not possible. Paper-wide results and their limitations: Matching against VDJdb was skewed toward anti-spike CD8 responses, likely underestimated virus-specific expansions, and missed private and CD4 specificities.

Receptors were amplified or captured by 5' RACE. The sequencer was a NextSeq 500. In the TCR library protocol, unique molecular identifiers were attached to individual cDNA molecules to correct for PCR bias and sequencing error. Both TCR alpha and beta chains were sequenced, and tight co-correlation was observed between alpha and beta sequence abundances in each sample. Regarding the original processing steps: Decombinator V4 was used to annotate the V gene, J gene and CDR3 of the TCR sequences. Expanded TCRs were defined as changing significantly between any two time points under a Poisson model with p below 0.0001. TCR abundances were normalised to the total number of TCRs sequenced in each sample and reported as counts per million. MAIT TCRs were defined by TRAV1-2 paired with TRAJ12, TRAJ20 or TRAJ33, and iNKT TCRs by TRAV10 paired with TRAJ18. VDJdb, accessed 1 November 2021, was searched for CMV, EBV and SARS-CoV-2 annotated TCRs, with TCRs annotated for multiple antigens excluded. TCRdb trimmed public reads at Q25 via fastp, called clones via MiXCR and kept in-frame beta chains. Rows are unified per CDR3 protein, each entry keeping the most common DNA and genes. The V and J calls were determined by TCRdb, not by the authors. For this sample the table gives fewer than 80,000 distinct CDR3 sequences, of which around 10% were detected only once. 12% of the sample comes from the top ten.

A case-control design nested within a healthcare worker cohort in London, UK, was used, with weekly nasopharyngeal swab PCR tests and blood sampling performed. Healthcare workers were recruited during the week of the UK lockdown, between 23 and 31 March 2020, and followed weekly for up to about 15 weeks. Notes on this clonotype: This clone's antigen is unknown. Sequence at one end of the junction differs from germline and may be a read error.

There are 11 amino acids in the CDR3, from cysteine to phenylalanine inclusive. The read is trimmed to its CDR3 DNA, 33 bases read in frame from base 1. The germline V gene yields SGHDT for CDR1 and YYEEEE for CDR2. This clonotype was sampled from an adult who was a healthcare worker with PCR-confirmed SARS-CoV-2 infection or an uninfected control (not recorded which). The sequence is built from TRBV5-6 and TRBJ1-1; the D segment cannot be called with confidence. The sample was whole blood, taken at baseline. Here the CDR3 is given as CASSLGPEAFF. In nucleotides, the sequence is TGTGCCAGCAGTTTGGGCCCCGAAGCTTTCTTT.